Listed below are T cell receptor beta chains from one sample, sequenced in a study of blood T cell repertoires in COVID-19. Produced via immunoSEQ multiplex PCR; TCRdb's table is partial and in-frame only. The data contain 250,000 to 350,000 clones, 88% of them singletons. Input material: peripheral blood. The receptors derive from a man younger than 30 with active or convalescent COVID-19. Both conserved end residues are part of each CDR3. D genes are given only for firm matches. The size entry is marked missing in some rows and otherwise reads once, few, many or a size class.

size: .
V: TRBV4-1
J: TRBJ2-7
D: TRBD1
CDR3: CASSPGTAIYEQYF
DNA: TGCGCCAGCAGCCCGGGGACAGCCATATACGAGCAGTACTTC

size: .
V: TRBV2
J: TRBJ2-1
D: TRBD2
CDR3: CASSPLAGGRNEQFF
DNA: TGTGCCAGCAGCCCACTAGCGGGGGGAAGAAATGAGCAGTTCTTC

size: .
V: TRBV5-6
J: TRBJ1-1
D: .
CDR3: CASSFQGTDWKAFF
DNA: TGTGCCAGCAGCTTTCAGGGGACGGATTGGAAAGCTTTCTTT

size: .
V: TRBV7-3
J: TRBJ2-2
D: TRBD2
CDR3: CASSSAAGGKTGELFF
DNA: TGTGCCAGCAGCTCCGCAGCGGGGGGGAAAACCGGGGAGCTGTTTTTT

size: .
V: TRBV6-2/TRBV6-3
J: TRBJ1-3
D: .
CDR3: CASSPQVSGNTIYF
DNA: TGTGCCAGCAGTCCACAGGTCTCTGGAAACACCATATATTTT

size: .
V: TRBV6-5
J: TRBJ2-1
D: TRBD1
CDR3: CASIRQGAGNEQFF
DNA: TGTGCCAGCATAAGACAGGGGGCAGGCAATGAGCAGTTCTTC

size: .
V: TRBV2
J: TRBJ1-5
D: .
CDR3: CASSEYSGGPQHF
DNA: TGTGCCAGCAGTGAATACAGCGGGGGGCCCCAGCATTTT

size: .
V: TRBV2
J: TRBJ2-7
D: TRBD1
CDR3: CASRAPRQGGAYEQYF
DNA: TGTGCCAGCAGGGCCCCCCGACAGGGGGGTGCCTACGAGCAGTACTTC

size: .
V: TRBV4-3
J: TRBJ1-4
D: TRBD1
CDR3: CASSQVGTGLHQGEKLFF
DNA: TGCGCCAGCAGCCAAGTCGGGACAGGATTGCACCAGGGAGAAAAACTGTTTTTT

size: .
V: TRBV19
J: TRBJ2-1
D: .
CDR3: CATLRGGGGNEQFF
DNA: TGTGCCACCCTAAGAGGGGGAGGGGGTAATGAGCAGTTCTTC

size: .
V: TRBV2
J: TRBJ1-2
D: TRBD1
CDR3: CASSSRTGTGYGYTF
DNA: TGTGCCAGCAGTAGTCGCACCGGGACAGGTTATGGCTACACCTTC

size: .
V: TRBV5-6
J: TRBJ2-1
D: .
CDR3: CASSTGWGPTYNEQFF
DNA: TGTGCCAGCAGCACTGGATGGGGGCCTACCTACAATGAGCAGTTCTTC

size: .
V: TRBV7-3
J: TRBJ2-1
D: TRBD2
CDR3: CASSSTSGGTPYREQFF
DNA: TGTGCCAGCAGCTCGACTAGCGGGGGGACACCCTATAGGGAGCAGTTCTTC

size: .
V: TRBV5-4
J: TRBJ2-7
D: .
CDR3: CASSLRGGAYEQYF
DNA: TGTGCCAGCAGCTTGAGGGGGGGAGCCTACGAGCAGTACTTC

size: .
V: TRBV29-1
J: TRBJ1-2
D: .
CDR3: CSVDGWSYGYTF
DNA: TGCAGCGTTGATGGCTGGTCTTATGGCTACACCTTC

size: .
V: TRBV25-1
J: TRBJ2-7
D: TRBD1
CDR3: CASSDRVGEQYF
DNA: TGTGCCAGCAGCGACAGGGTCGGGGAGCAGTACTTC

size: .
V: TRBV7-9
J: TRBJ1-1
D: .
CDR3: CASSLEWTAEAFF
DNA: TGTGCCAGCAGCTTAGAGTGGACAGCTGAAGCTTTCTTT

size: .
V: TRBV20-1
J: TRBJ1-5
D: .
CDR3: CSASGGGIRVIGNQPQHF
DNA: TGCAGTGCTAGTGGGGGGGGAATTCGGGTTATTGGCAATCAGCCCCAGCATTTT

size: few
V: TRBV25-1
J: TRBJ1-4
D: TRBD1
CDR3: CATRDRVEKLFF
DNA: TGTGCCACCCGGGACAGGGTTGAAAAACTGTTTTTT

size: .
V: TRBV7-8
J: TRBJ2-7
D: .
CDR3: CASSLASAYEQYF
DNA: TGTGCCAGCAGCTTAGCTTCCGCCTACGAGCAGTACTTC

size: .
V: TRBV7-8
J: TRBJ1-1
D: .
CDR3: CASSRGGIQNTEAFF
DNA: TGTGCCAGCAGCCGCGGGGGTATTCAGAACACTGAAGCTTTCTTT

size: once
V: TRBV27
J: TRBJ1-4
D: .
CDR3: CASSLKKVSGEKLFF
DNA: TGTGCCAGCAGTTTAAAGAAGGTTAGCGGGGAAAAACTGTTTTTT

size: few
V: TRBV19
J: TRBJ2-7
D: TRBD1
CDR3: CASWDRGSYEQYF
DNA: TGTGCCAGTTGGGACAGGGGCTCCTACGAGCAGTACTTC

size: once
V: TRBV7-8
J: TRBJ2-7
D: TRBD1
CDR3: CASSRLRQGKYEQYF
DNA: TGTGCCAGCAGCCGACTTCGACAGGGGAAATACGAGCAGTACTTC

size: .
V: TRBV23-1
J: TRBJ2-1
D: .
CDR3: CASSQSSNEQFF
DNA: TGCGCCAGCAGTCAATCCTCTAATGAGCAGTTCTTC

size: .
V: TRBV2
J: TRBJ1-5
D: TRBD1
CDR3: CASGTGLREPQHF
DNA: TGTGCCAGCGGGACAGGGCTTCGAGAGCCCCAGCATTTT

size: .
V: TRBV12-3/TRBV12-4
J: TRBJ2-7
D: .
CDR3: CASSFTRGEQYF
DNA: TGTGCCAGCAGTTTTACCAGGGGCGAGCAGTACTTC

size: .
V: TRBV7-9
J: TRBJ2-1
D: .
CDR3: CASSFQGSYNEQFF
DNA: TGTGCCAGCAGCTTCCAGGGATCCTACAATGAGCAGTTCTTC

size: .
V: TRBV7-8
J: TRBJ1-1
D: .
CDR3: CACTRKRNTEAFF
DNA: TGTGCCTGTACGCGGAAAAGGAACACTGAAGCTTTCTTT

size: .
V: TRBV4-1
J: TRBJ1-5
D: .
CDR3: CASSQAHNQPQHF
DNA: TGCGCCAGCAGCCAAGCCCACAATCAGCCCCAGCATTTT

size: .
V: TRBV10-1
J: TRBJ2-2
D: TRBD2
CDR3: CASSEAERGGLTGELFF
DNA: TGCGCCAGCAGTGAGGCGGAGCGGGGGGGCCTCACCGGGGAGCTGTTTTTT

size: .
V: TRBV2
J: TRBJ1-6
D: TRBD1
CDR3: CASSTGTGPFPGIPPLHF
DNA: TGTGCCAGCAGTACCGGGACAGGGCCTTTCCCCGGGATTCCACCCCTCCACTTT

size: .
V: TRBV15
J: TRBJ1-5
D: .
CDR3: CATSRDSGFGQPQHF
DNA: TGTGCCACCAGCAGAGATTCAGGGTTCGGTCAGCCCCAGCATTTT

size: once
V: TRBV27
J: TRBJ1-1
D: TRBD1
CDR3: CASSLTGGTMGNTEAFF
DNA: TGTGCCAGCAGTCTCACAGGGGGTACGATGGGGAACACTGAAGCTTTCTTT

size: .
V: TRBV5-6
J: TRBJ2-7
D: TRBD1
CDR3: CASSLLSGQFNEQYF
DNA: TGTGCCAGCAGCCTCCTATCGGGACAGTTTAACGAGCAGTACTTC

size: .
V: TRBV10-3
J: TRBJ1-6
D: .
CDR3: CAISDQGESPLHF
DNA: TGTGCCATCAGTGATCAGGGTGAATCACCCCTCCACTTT

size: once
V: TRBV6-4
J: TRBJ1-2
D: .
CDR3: CASSPGEQGGYTF
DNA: TGTGCCAGCAGTCCAGGGGAGCAAGGTGGCTACACCTTC

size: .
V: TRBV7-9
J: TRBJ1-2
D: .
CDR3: CASRDNRERNYGYTF
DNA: TGTGCCAGCAGGGATAACAGGGAACGGAACTATGGCTACACCTTC

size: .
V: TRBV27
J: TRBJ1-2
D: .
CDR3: CASSQNTGTFYGYTF
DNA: TGTGCCAGCAGCCAAAATACAGGCACTTTCTATGGCTACACCTTC

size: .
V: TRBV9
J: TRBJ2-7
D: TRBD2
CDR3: CASSANPGGAYEQYF
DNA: TGTGCCAGCAGCGCCAACCCCGGGGGGGCCTACGAGCAGTACTTC

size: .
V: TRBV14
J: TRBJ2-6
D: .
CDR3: CASSPRGSGANVLTF
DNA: TGTGCCAGCAGCCCTAGGGGCTCTGGGGCCAACGTCCTGACTTTC

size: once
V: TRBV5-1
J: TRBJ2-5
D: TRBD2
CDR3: CASSWRLAGDQETQYF
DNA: TGCGCCAGCAGCTGGAGACTAGCGGGGGATCAAGAGACCCAGTACTTC

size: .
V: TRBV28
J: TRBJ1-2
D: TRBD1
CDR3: CASRETGVLYGYTF
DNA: TGTGCCAGCAGGGAGACAGGGGTGCTCTATGGCTACACCTTC

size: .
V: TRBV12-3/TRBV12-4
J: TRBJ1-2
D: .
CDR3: CASSGPGFYGYTF
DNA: TGTGCCAGCTCCGGGCCAGGGTTCTATGGCTACACCTTC

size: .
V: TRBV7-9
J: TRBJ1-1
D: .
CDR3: CASSWRTVDTEAFF
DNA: TGTGCCAGCAGCTGGAGGACGGTGGACACTGAAGCTTTCTTT

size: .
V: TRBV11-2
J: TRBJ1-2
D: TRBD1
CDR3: CASSPGAGGYGYTF
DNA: TGTGCCAGCAGCCCGGGGGCAGGGGGATATGGCTACACCTTC